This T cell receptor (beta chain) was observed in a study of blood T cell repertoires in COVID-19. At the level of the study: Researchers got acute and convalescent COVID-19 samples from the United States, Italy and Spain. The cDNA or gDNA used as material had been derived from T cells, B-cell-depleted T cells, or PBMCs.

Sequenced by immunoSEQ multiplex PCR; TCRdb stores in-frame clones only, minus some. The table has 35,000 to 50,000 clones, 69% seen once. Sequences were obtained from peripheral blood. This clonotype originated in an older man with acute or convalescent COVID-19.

CDR3 in DNA: TGCGCCAGCAGCCACACAGCGGGAGGATCCTACAATGAGCAGTTCTTC. This translates into CASSHTAGGSYNEQFF. The chain links TRBV4-1 to TRBJ2-1, with TRBD2 matching over 9 bases. Germline V gives CDR1 MGHRA, CDR2 YSYEKL. The CDR3 runs 16 residues. V was pared by 3 bases and J by 1 base, with 4 bases of the junction left unmatched.